This T cell receptor (beta chain) was found in a study of blood T cell repertoires in COVID-19. Study summary: Donors in the United States, Italy and Spain gave samples during acute or convalescent COVID-19. Sample material is recorded as cDNA or gDNA derived from T cells, B-cell-depleted T cells, or PBMCs.

The sample holds one count of this clone. The CDR3 is 18 residues long. Germline V gene data show CDR1 as LNHDA and CDR2 as SQIVND (reference sequence). Unmatched junction bases numbered 13, after V lost 6 bases and J lost 1 base. The table came from immunoSEQ multiplex PCR; TCRdb's copy has only in-frame clones and leaves some out. The data hold 90,000 to 130,000 clones, with around 76% observed a single time. The TCR was taken from a woman older than 75 with acute or convalescent COVID-19. The chain is built from TRBV19 and TRBJ2-5, with TRBD1 matching 11 bases. Source material: peripheral blood. The CDR3 nucleotides are TGTGCCAGTAGCGCCGGGACAGGGGGATTTAACCGCCAAGAGACCCAGTACTTC. Translation: CASSAGTGGFNRQETQYF.